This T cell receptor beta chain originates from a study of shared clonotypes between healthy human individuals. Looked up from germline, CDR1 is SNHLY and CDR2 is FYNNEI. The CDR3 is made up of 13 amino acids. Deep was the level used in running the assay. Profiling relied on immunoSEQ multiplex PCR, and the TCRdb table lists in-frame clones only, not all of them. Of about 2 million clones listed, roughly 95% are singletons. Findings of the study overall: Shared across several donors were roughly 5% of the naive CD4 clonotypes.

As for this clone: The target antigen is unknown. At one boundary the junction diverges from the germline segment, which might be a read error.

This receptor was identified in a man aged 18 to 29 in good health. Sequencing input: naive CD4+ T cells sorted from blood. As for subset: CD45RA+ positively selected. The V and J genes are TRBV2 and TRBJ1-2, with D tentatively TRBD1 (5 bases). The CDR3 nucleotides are TGTGCCAGCAGTGAGCTAGGGGCTGATGGCCACACCTTC. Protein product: CASSELGADGHTF.